This TCR beta chain was profiled in a study of Ad26.COV2.S vaccination and SARS-CoV-2 variants. Study information: Within the COV1001 Ad26.COV2.S trial arm, the donor was enrolled. Study conclusions and caveats: Vaccine recipients surpassed placebo recipients in spike-specific TCR breadth.

Assay used: immunoSEQ multiplex PCR; TCRdb lists only in-frame clones, some missing. Of roughly 300,000 clones in the sample, approximately 90% are singletons; the top ten hold under 6%. Treatment of the sample: 15 to 20 received Ad26.COV2.S at low or high dose, single or two shots; roughly 5 received placebo; per-sample allocation not given. The study sampled participants on day 63 after the first vaccine or placebo injection. Regarding this clone: Its specificity is unknown.

The source of this sequence is a person aged 18-60 years who received the Ad26.COV2.S COVID-19 vaccine or a placebo. This specimen was peripheral blood, taken in a trial of Ad26.COV2.S vaccine versus placebo.

In DNA form, the CDR3 reads TGTGCCAGCAGTGGATGGACCTGGACTATCGATGAGCAGTTCTTC. It specifies CASSGWTWTIDEQFF. This sequence joins TRBV2 and TRBJ2-1; the D gene is possibly TRBD2 (6 bases). The CDR3 runs to 15 residues. V was trimmed by 4 bases and J by 8 bases, leaving 18 bases between them. Germline-derived CDR1 and CDR2 are SNHLY and FYNNEI.